These T cell receptor beta chains were read from a single sample in a study of shared clonotypes between healthy human individuals. Assay: immunoSEQ multiplex PCR; the TCRdb copy retains only in-frame clones and omits some. In the table there are hundreds of thousands of clones, roughly 79% of which are singletons. Sequencing input: PBMCs. The receptor set was obtained from a woman in her 40s in good health. Some clones in this sample may be carry-over from other donors' samples. CDR3s include the opening cysteine and the closing phenylalanine or tryptophan. D genes are given only for firm matches. Clone sizes are given selectively: once, few, many, or a class where the clone is expanded.

- TRBJ1-3 few TRBV10-3 CAITSTVGDGTIYF TGTGCCATCACCTCCACCGTAGGAGACGGGACCATATATTTT
- TRBJ2-7 - TRBV7-2 CASSLGTPISYEQYF TGTGCCAGCAGCTTAGGGACACCAATTTCCTACGAGCAGTACTTC
TRBD2 TRBJ2-1 - TRBV11-2 CASSSRLAGGPVEQFF TGTGCCAGCAGCTCAAGACTAGCGGGAGGGCCGGTTGAGCAGTTCTTC
- TRBJ2-4 - TRBV4-2 CASSSGEGSKNIQYF TGTGCCAGCTCATCGGGAGAGGGGAGCAAAAACATTCAGTACTTC
- TRBJ1-2 - TRBV12-2 CASRLVARNYGYTF TGTGCAAGTCGCTTAGTGGCCCGTAACTATGGCTACACCTTC
TRBD2 TRBJ2-1 - TRBV25-1 CASSDLRGGDEQFF TGTGCCAGCAGTGACCTGCGGGGAGGGGATGAGCAGTTCTTC
TRBD2 TRBJ2-1 - TRBV11-2 CASSSDSGSLSYNEQFF TGTGCCAGCAGCTCCGATAGCGGGAGTCTCTCCTACAATGAGCAGTTCTTC
- TRBJ1-1 - TRBV29-1 CSVLSGGAFF TGCAGCGTACTGTCCGGGGGAGCTTTCTTT
- TRBJ2-7 - TRBV5-1 CASSLALQQPCEQCF TGCGCCAGCAGCTTGGCCCTACAGCAGCCCTGCGAGCAGTGCTTC
- TRBJ2-7 - TRBV7-9 CASSLGGPYEQYF TGTGCCAGCAGCTTAGGCGGCCCCTACGAGCAGTACTTC
- TRBJ2-1 once TRBV25-1 CASSLNSAGYNEQFF TGTGCCAGCAGTTTGAACTCGGCCGGCTACAATGAGCAGTTCTTC
TRBD1 TRBJ2-1 - TRBV29-1 CSGTGQGYRNEQFF TGCAGCGGCACAGGACAGGGTTATAGGAATGAGCAGTTCTTC
TRBD2 TRBJ2-7 - TRBV7-2 CASRSDRLAGGYEQYF TGCGCCAGCAGATCCGATCGACTAGCGGGGGGCTACGAGCAGTACTTC
- TRBJ2-5 - TRBV4-3 CASSQRGETQYF TGCGCCAGCAGCCAAAGAGGCGAGACCCAGTACTTC